This entry describes one T cell receptor beta chain. The antigen is undetermined. The entry originates in a study of T cells after posttransplantation cyclophosphamide. Study-level points and caveats: After PTCy, TRB diversity resembled that of CNI/methotrexate controls. Later blood repertoires were often dominated by clones from the donor CD8+ memory compartment.

Some clones are missing from TCRdb's copy, which holds only in-frame ones; the method was immunoSEQ multiplex PCR. The sample shows 20,000 to 25,000 clones, about 76% of them seen only once. Peripheral blood was collected from the related graft donor on the marrow donation day. The clonotype originates from a woman in her sixties or seventies in good health, CMV-negative, and a related stem cell transplant donor. Sequencing was carried out using memory CD4+ T cells sorted from PBMCs.

The CDR3 loop reads CSAAQTGEAFF. The CDR3 DNA is TGCAGTGCCGCACAGACAGGGGAAGCTTTCTTT. The chain employs TRBV20-1 and TRBJ1-1; 7 nucleotides align to TRBD1. The J segment lost 8 bases and the V segment lost 6 bases, leaving 6 bases of the junction unmatched. The CDR3 extends over 11 amino acids. Germline loops: CDR1 DFQATT, CDR2 SNEGSKA (reference sequence).